The 8 T cell receptor beta chains below were found in one sample sequenced in a study of OX40 agonist ivuxolimab in advanced cancers. Some clones are missing from TCRdb's copy, which holds only in-frame ones; the method was immunoSEQ multiplex PCR. Of roughly 13,000 clones in the sample, around three quarters were seen once. The material sequenced was CD4+ or CD8+ T cells sorted from blood, taken in a trial of the OX40 agonist ivuxolimab. These receptors were obtained from an adult with an advanced solid tumor such as melanoma, head and neck, liver or kidney cancer.

V is TRBV2 and J is TRBJ2-3; the match to TRBD2 covers 7 bases. Germline trimming cut 6 bases from V and 2 bases from J; bases unmatched to any gene: 11. The CDR3 extends over 16 amino acids. Germline assignment: CDR1 SNHLY and CDR2 FYNNEI. The CDR3 loop is CASRQDSGAHTDTQYF. DNA of the CDR3: TGTGCCAGCAGACAAGACAGCGGGGCGCACACAGATACGCAGTATTTT.

Points on this clone: At one end the junction does not follow the germline gene, possibly because of a read error. The V call is TRBV7-8, the J call TRBJ1-1; no reliable D call. The CDR3 totals 14 residues. Per the germline V gene, CDR1 is SGHVS and CDR2 is FQNEAQ. CDR3 loop: CASSQDSAEGEAFF. The CDR3 region has the DNA TGCGCCAGCAGCCAAGATTCGGCCGAGGGCGAAGCTTTCTTT.

The V call is TRBV7-6, the J call TRBJ2-7, with D perhaps TRBD2 (5 bases). Germline V gives CDR1 SGHVS, CDR2 FNYEAQ. Trimming stripped 5 bases from V and 2 bases from J, with 19 bases between. The CDR3 spans 16 residues. The CDR3 spells CASSLLVGVDPYEQYF. In nucleotides, the CDR3 is TGTGCCAGCAGCCTCCTGGTCGGGGTAGACCCCTACGAGCAGTACTTC.

This clone is judged medium-sized. V and J are TRBV9 and TRBJ1-3, with TRBD1 matching 8 bases. There are 15 residues in the CDR3. Trimming at V came to 3 bases and at J to 3 bases, leaving 5 bases not matched to a gene. The germline V gene encodes CDR1 SGDLS and CDR2 YYNGEE. The CDR3 is CASSEQGAGGNTIYF. The CDR3 nucleotides read TGTGCCAGCAGCGAGCAGGGGGCAGGTGGAAACACCATATATTTT.

V and J are TRBV6-5 and TRBJ1-2; D perhaps matches TRBD1 (5 bases). The CDR3 is made up of 15 amino acids. V lost 5 bases to trimming and J lost 2 bases, with 15 bases between them. CDR1 is MNHEY, CDR2 SVGAGI, per germline. This chain's CDR3 is CASSKGGRGNYGYTF. CDR3 sequence (DNA): TGTGCCAGCAGTAAGGGTGGGAGGGGAAACTATGGCTACACCTTC.

About this clone: The junction departs from the called germline gene at one end, perhaps through a read error. The chain couples TRBV6-1 to TRBJ2-7, with D perhaps assigned TRBD1 or TRBD2 (5 bases each). CDR1 is MNHNS and CDR2 is SASEGT in the germline V gene. The CDR3 consists of 12 residues. CDR3 protein: CASRDGAGEQYF. DNA for the CDR3: TGTGCCAGCCGTGACGGGGCGGGCGAGCAGTACTTC.

The chain couples TRBV30 to TRBJ1-3; D is unclear. V lost 1 base to trimming and J lost 3 bases, with 10 bases between them. Germline CDR1 is GTSNPN and CDR2 is SVGIG (reference sequence). The CDR3 spans 14 residues. The CDR3 loop is CAWSEGRGGNTIYF. In nucleotides, the CDR3 is TGTGCCTGGAGTGAAGGGAGAGGTGGAAACACCATATATTTT.

This clone came up a few times. The chain has TRBV19 and TRBJ2-7; a weak D match, TRBD1 (5 bases). This CDR3 spans 13 amino acids. Trimming removed 9 bases from V and 3 bases from J, with 15 bases in between. Germline V gene data show CDR1 as LNHDA and CDR2 as SQIVND (reference sequence). The CDR3 DNA follows: TGTGCCAGGACGGCCCCCACAGGCTACGAGCAGTACTTC. Translation: CARTAPTGYEQYF.